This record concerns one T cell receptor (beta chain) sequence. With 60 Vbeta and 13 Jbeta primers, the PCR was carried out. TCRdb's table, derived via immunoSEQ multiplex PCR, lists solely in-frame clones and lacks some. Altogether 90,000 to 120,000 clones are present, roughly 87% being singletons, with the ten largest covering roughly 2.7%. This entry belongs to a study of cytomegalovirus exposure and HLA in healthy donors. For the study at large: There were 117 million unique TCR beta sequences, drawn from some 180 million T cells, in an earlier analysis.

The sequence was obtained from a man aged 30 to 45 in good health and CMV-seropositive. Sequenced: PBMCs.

For the CDR3, the DNA is TGTGCCAGCAGCTTAGCCGAGCAGGTGATCCCCTACGAGCAGTACTTC. Translation gives CASSLAEQVIPYEQYF. This rearrangement joins TRBV13 to TRBJ2-7, with D unresolved. CDR1 and CDR2 from the germline V gene are PRHDT and FYEKMQ (reference sequence). V was shortened by 1 base and J by 2 bases, with 15 bases between the two germline ends. This CDR3 has 16 residues.